Below, 14 T cell receptor beta chains from the same sample are listed, as sequenced in a study of a mutant IDH1 vaccine in newly diagnosed glioma. Indicated time point: week 5, during vaccination. Every vaccination contained 300 ug of the mutant IDH1 20-mer peptide and was paired with topical imiquimod. Here immunoSEQ multiplex PCR was the method, and the copy in TCRdb shows in-frame clones only, minus some. The sample contains over 50,000 clones, about 80% of which appear only once. Their target antigens are unknown. The sample in question was PBMCs, obtained from a glioma patient whose treatment included an IDH1 peptide vaccine. The receptors shown here come from a man aged 25-40 years with glioma.

By sample share, this clone is medium-sized (0.01 to 0.1%). Other DNA sequences in the sample encode the same CDR3. The chain combines TRBV5-6 with TRBJ1-1; D not resolved. Deletions cut 1 base from V and 2 bases from J, with 9 bases between. Germline V gene data show CDR1 as SGHDT and CDR2 as YYEEEE. The CDR3 runs 14 residues. CDR3 sequence: CASSLSGRNTEAFF. The CDR3 nucleotides read TGTGCCAGCAGCTTGTCGGGCAGAAACACTGAAGCTTTCTTT. The whole variable domain, remainder taken from reference TRBV5-6 and TRBJ1-1, is DAGVTQSPTHLIKTRGQQVTLRCSPKSGHDTVSWYQQALGQGPQFIFQYYEEEERQRGNFPDRFSGHQFPNYSSELNVNALLLGDSALYLCASSLSGRNTEAFFGQGTRLTVV.

J is TRBJ2-4 and V is TRBV21-1. TRBV21-1 is a pseudogene. There are 13 residues in the CDR3. The CDR3: CASSKRTRHIQYF. For the CDR3, the DNA is TGTGCCAGCAGCAAAAGGACCCGACACATTCAGTACTTC.

The J gene is TRBJ1-2, the V gene TRBV10-3; D remains ambiguous. The CDR3 contains 13 residues. Trimming stripped 6 bases from V and 2 bases from J, with 10 bases between. In germline, CDR1 is ENHRY, CDR2 SYGVKD. As DNA, the CDR3 is TGTGCCATCAGCGAAGAGGTGAACTATGGCTACACCTTC. It is translated as CAISEEVNYGYTF.

The V and J genes are TRBV28 and TRBJ1-2, with D unclear. Germline V gene data show CDR1 as MDHEN and CDR2 as SYDVKM. Trimming left V 11 bases short and J 5 bases short, with 12 bases between. This CDR3 has 11 residues. The CDR3 is CAGGATYGYTF. DNA of the CDR3: TGTGCCGGAGGCGCGACGTATGGCTACACCTTC.

This clone showed up just a few times. The chain combines TRBV2 with TRBJ1-6; D remains unclear. Germline CDR1 SNHLY, CDR2 FYNNEI. The V and J ends lost 4 bases and 2 bases respectively, with 6 bases between them. The CDR3 extends over 14 amino acids. The CDR3 nucleotides read TGTGCCAGCAGTGTTAGCACCTATAATTCACCCCTCCACTTT. It yields the protein CASSVSTYNSPLHF.

This chain joins TRBV11-3 and TRBJ1-1; no clear D. V was shortened by 0 bases and J by 4 bases, with 3 bases between the two germline ends. The V gene's germline CDR1 is SGHNT and CDR2 YENEEA. The CDR3 has 12 residues. CDR3 bases: TGTGCCAGCAGCTTAGATAGCACTGAAGCTTTCTTT. Translating it yields CASSLDSTEAFF.

The genes are TRBV15 and TRBJ2-2; D unclear. Germline CDR1 reads LNHNV; CDR2 reads YYDKDF (reference sequence). The CDR3 is made up of 14 amino acids. V lost 8 bases to trimming and J lost 2 bases, with 12 bases between them. In nucleotides, the CDR3 is TGTGCCACCGTTGGGCAGCTAAACACCGGGGAGCTGTTTTTT. It yields the protein CATVGQLNTGELFF. Combining the CDR3 with reference TRBV15 and TRBJ2-2 gives the whole variable domain DAMVIQNPRYQVTQFGKPVTLSCSQTLNHNVMYWYQQKSSQAPKLLFHYYDKDFNNEADTPDNFQSRRPNTSFCFLDIRSPGLGDTAMYLCATVGQLNTGELFFGEGSRLTVL.

This sequence joins TRBV5-4 and TRBJ2-7; no firm D call. The CDR3 length is 11 residues. Trimming shortened V by 0 bases and J by 4 bases, and 2 bases separated the two germline ends. Germline lookup yields CDR1 SGHNT and CDR2 YYREEE (reference sequence). In DNA form, the CDR3 reads TGTGCCAGCAGCTTGGGGTACGAGCAGTACTTC. Its translation is CASSLGYEQYF.

This clone was detected only once. The chain joins TRBV30 to TRBJ2-7; D is unresolved. V was shortened by 5 bases and J by 6 bases, with 11 bases between the two germline ends. CDR1 and CDR2 (germline): GTSNPN, SVGIG (reference sequence). This CDR3 contains 11 residues. CDR3 in DNA: TGTGCCTGGGGGGTGGGGTTCGAGCAGTACTTC. This encodes CAWGVGFEQYF.

The V gene is TRBV5-5, the J gene TRBJ1-1; TRBD1 agrees at 7 bases. The CDR3 is 15 residues long. The trim removed 2 bases at V and 1 base at J, leaving 5 bases unmatched. Germline loops: CDR1 SGHKS, CDR2 YYEKEE (reference sequence). The CDR3 reads CASSFSGGSNTEAFF. The CDR3 DNA sequence: TGTGCCAGCAGCTTCTCAGGGGGATCGAACACTGAAGCTTTCTTT.

CDR3 nucleotide sequence: TGTGCCAGCTCACAAGGGACCTTAAGCTCTGGAAACACCATATATTTT. Its protein is CASSQGTLSSGNTIYF. This chain joins TRBV18 and TRBJ1-3; the D gene is possibly TRBD1 (5 bases). From germline, CDR1 is KGHSH and CDR2 LQKENI. V lost 4 bases and J 0 bases, leaving 13 bases between the germline ends. This CDR3 spans 16 amino acids.

The chain has TRBV9 and TRBJ1-3, with TRBD1 matching over 9 bases. Germline V CDR1 and CDR2: SGDLS, YYNGEE. This CDR3 region has 18 residues. J was trimmed by 0 bases and V by 4 bases; bases with no gene match: 11. CDR3 bases: TGTGCCAGCAGCCCCGAGAGGGGGACAGGGAGCTCTGGAAACACCATATATTTT. Amino acids: CASSPERGTGSSGNTIYF.

V and J are TRBV18 and TRBJ2-3; TRBD2 might be the D (6 bases). CDR1 is KGHSH and CDR2 is LQKENI in the germline V gene. The CDR3 extends over 14 amino acids. V dropped 10 bases and J dropped 3 bases, with 17 bases sitting between them. The CDR3 reads CATQLGGATDTQYF. In DNA, the CDR3 is TGTGCCACCCAACTGGGGGGAGCGACAGATACGCAGTATTTT.

This chain uses TRBV28 with TRBJ1-5; D not certain. V was pared by 8 bases and J by 1 base, with 12 bases between. Germline CDR1 reads MDHEN; CDR2 reads SYDVKM. The CDR3 spans 14 residues. CDR3 loop: CASDGLGSNQPQHF. For the CDR3, the DNA is TGTGCCAGCGATGGATTAGGCAGCAATCAGCCCCAGCATTTT.